Listed below are T cell receptor beta chains from one sample, sequenced in a study of blood T cell repertoires in COVID-19. TCRdb's table, derived via immunoSEQ multiplex PCR, lists solely in-frame clones and lacks some. This table holds around 67,000 clones, approximately 87% found once. Sequencing was carried out using peripheral blood. Every receptor here comes from a man in his forties or fifties with active COVID-19. Both conserved end residues are part of each CDR3. The order of the fields is clone size, D gene, V gene, J gene, CDR3 protein, CDR3 DNA. The D gene is left open where the match is weak. Expanded clones are given a class, and other clones once, few, many or no size at all.

>-|-|TRBV27|TRBJ2-2
CASSPVKGRAAGELFF
TGTGCCAGCAGTCCCGTAAAAGGCAGGGCAGCCGGGGAGCTGTTTTTT
>-|-|TRBV6-5|TRBJ2-7
CASSYQRGYEQYF
TGTGCCAGCAGTTACCAAAGGGGGTACGAGCAGTACTTC
>-|-|TRBV9|TRBJ1-6
CASSGGGSELDRYNSPLHF
TGTGCCAGCAGCGGGGGCGGGAGTGAGCTGGACAGATATAATTCACCCCTCCACTTT
>-|-|TRBV5-6|TRBJ2-7
CASSPTPPGHFSYEQYF
TGTGCCAGCAGCCCTACCCCCCCGGGACACTTCTCCTACGAGCAGTACTTC
>-|-|TRBV27|TRBJ2-6
CASGTLQGIISSGANVLTF
TGTGCCAGCGGAACATTACAGGGAATCATCTCCTCTGGGGCCAACGTCCTGACTTTC
>-|TRBD1|TRBV19|TRBJ1-5
CASSEGTGNQPQHF
TGTGCCAGTAGTGAGGGGACAGGGAATCAGCCCCAGCATTTT
>-|TRBD1|TRBV29-1|TRBJ1-2
CSVDRQGADYGYTF
TGCAGCGTTGATCGACAGGGGGCGGACTATGGCTACACCTTC
>-|TRBD1|TRBV19|TRBJ1-6
CASSSRDRGTSPLHF
TGTGCCAGTAGTAGCCGGGACAGGGGCACGTCACCCCTCCACTTT
>-|-|TRBV3-1/TRBV3-2|TRBJ1-5
CASSQETGSNQPQHF
TGTGCCAGCAGCCAAGAAACAGGTAGCAATCAGCCCCAGCATTTT
>-|TRBD2|TRBV6-6|TRBJ2-3
CASSLAGGGDTQYF
TGTGCCAGCAGTCTAGCGGGAGGGGGAGATACGCAGTATTTT
>-|TRBD2|TRBV11-2|TRBJ2-1
CASSLHGGGAYNEQFF
TGTGCCAGCAGCTTACATGGCGGGGGAGCCTACAATGAGCAGTTCTTC
>-|TRBD1|TRBV6-6|TRBJ2-2
CASSSGQVTNTGELFF
TGTGCCAGCAGCTCCGGACAGGTGACGAACACCGGGGAGCTGTTTTTT
>-|-|TRBV18|TRBJ2-5
CASSITQGGQETQYF
TGTGCCAGCTCAATTACTCAGGGGGGACAAGAGACCCAGTACTTC
>-|TRBD1|TRBV7-2|TRBJ1-2
CASRSGGAKYGYTF
TGTGCCAGCAGATCAGGGGGCGCGAAGTATGGCTACACCTTC
>-|TRBD2|TRBV5-4|TRBJ2-5
CASSPGTRKLGGETQYF
TGTGCCAGCAGTCCCGGGACTAGGAAGCTGGGCGGGGAGACCCAGTACTTC
>-|TRBD2|TRBV28|TRBJ2-7
CASSPTSGSYEQYF
TGTGCCAGCAGTCCTACTAGCGGGAGCTACGAGCAGTACTTC
>-|-|TRBV6-2/TRBV6-3|TRBJ1-1
CASSPEGRTGIGAEAFF
TGTGCCAGCAGCCCTGAGGGACGCACAGGGATCGGCGCTGAAGCTTTCTTT
>-|TRBD1|TRBV24-1|TRBJ1-2
CATSEGDSYGYTF
TGTGCCACCAGTGAAGGGGACAGCTATGGCTACACCTTC
>-|TRBD2|TRBV5-1|TRBJ2-1
CASSLESGGGYNEQFF
TGCGCCAGCAGCTTGGAGTCGGGAGGGGGGTACAATGAGCAGTTCTTC
>-|TRBD2|TRBV5-1|TRBJ2-3
CASSLASGDTDTQYF
TGCGCCAGCAGTCTGGCTAGCGGGGACACAGATACGCAGTATTTT
>-|-|TRBV6-6|TRBJ2-2
CASKRDTNTGELFF
TGTGCCAGCAAACGGGACACAAACACCGGGGAGCTGTTTTTT
>-|TRBD2|TRBV29-1|TRBJ2-1
CSVNPSGRVYNEQFF
TGCAGCGTGAACCCAAGCGGGAGGGTCTACAATGAGCAGTTCTTC
>few|-|TRBV7-8|TRBJ1-5
CASSLASGYNQPQHF
TGTGCCAGCAGCTTAGCGTCAGGATACAATCAGCCCCAGCATTTT
>few|TRBD1|TRBV6-5|TRBJ1-5
CASSYRKGAGQPQHF
TGTGCCAGCAGTTACCGTAAGGGGGCCGGCCAGCCCCAGCATTTT
>-|-|TRBV24-1|TRBJ1-2
CATSDSPPGVGGYTF
TGTGCCACCAGTGATTCCCCACCAGGGGTTGGTGGCTACACCTTC
>-|-|TRBV6-2/TRBV6-3|TRBJ2-1
CASSYYALNEQFF
TGTGCCAGCAGTTACTACGCACTTAATGAGCAGTTCTTC
>-|TRBD1|TRBV14|TRBJ2-7
CASSQLGQGKDEQYF
TGTGCCAGCAGCCAACTGGGACAGGGTAAAGACGAGCAGTACTTC
>-|TRBD1|TRBV6-2/TRBV6-3|TRBJ2-7
CASSYRTGPYEQYF
TGTGCCAGCAGTTACAGGACAGGCCCTTACGAGCAGTACTTC
>-|TRBD1|TRBV5-4|TRBJ2-2
CASSLAGTVNTGELFF
TGTGCCAGCAGCTTGGCCGGGACAGTGAACACCGGGGAGCTGTTTTTT
>-|-|TRBV18|TRBJ2-3
CASSPGVTDTQYF
TGTGCCAGCTCACCGGGAGTCACAGATACGCAGTATTTT
>-|TRBD1|TRBV19|TRBJ2-7
CASSTGTGISYEQYF
TGTGCCAGTAGTACAGGGACAGGGATATCCTACGAGCAGTACTTC
>-|-|TRBV4-3|TRBJ2-1
CASSQYGVPANEQFF
TGCGCCAGCAGCCAATACGGGGTTCCTGCCAATGAGCAGTTCTTC
>-|TRBD1|TRBV5-1|TRBJ1-2
CASSPGQGGMNYGYTF
TGCGCCAGCAGCCCCGGACAGGGAGGGATGAACTATGGCTACACCTTC
>-|-|TRBV6-6|TRBJ2-1
CASSYSTGTANEQFF
TGTGCCAGCAGTTATTCAACCGGGACTGCCAATGAGCAGTTCTTC
>-|TRBD2|TRBV9|TRBJ2-3
CASSAGTRTATDTQYF
TGTGCCAGCAGCGCCGGGACTAGAACGGCCACAGATACGCAGTATTTT
>-|TRBD1|TRBV19|TRBJ1-1
CASSIGGQGASVTEAFF
TGTGCCAGTAGTATCGGGGGACAGGGGGCCTCGGTCACTGAAGCTTTCTTT
>-|TRBD1|TRBV5-1|TRBJ2-7
CASSLGALTGGFHEQYF
TGCGCCAGCAGCTTGGGGGCCTTGACAGGGGGCTTCCACGAGCAGTACTTC
>few|-|TRBV7-9|TRBJ1-3
CASSPGLENTIYF
TGTGCCAGCAGCCCCGGACTAGAAAACACCATATATTTT
>few|TRBD2|TRBV28|TRBJ2-7
CASSLVAGREQYF
TGTGCCAGCAGTTTAGTAGCGGGACGCGAGCAGTACTTC
>-|-|TRBV29-1|TRBJ2-1
CSVPGEGVITYNEQFF
TGCAGCGTCCCCGGAGAGGGCGTGATCACTTACAATGAGCAGTTCTTC
>many|TRBD1|TRBV5-1|TRBJ2-2
CASSRQGWGTGELFF
TGCGCCAGCAGCCGACAGGGTTGGGGCACCGGGGAGCTGTTTTTT
>-|TRBD2|TRBV16|TRBJ2-1
CASSQQGGYNEQFF
TGTGCCAGCAGCCAGCAGGGAGGGTACAATGAGCAGTTCTTC
>-|-|TRBV3-1/TRBV3-2|TRBJ1-2
CASSYREGDGYTF
TGTGCCAGCAGTTACAGGGAGGGGGATGGCTACACCTTC
>-|-|TRBV30|TRBJ1-1
CAWTQGIMNTEAFF
TGTGCCTGGACGCAGGGCATCATGAACACTGAAGCTTTCTTT
>-|TRBD2|TRBV3-1/TRBV3-2|TRBJ2-3
CASRQATSGSHSDTQYF
TGTGCCAGCAGGCAGGCGACTAGCGGGAGCCACTCAGATACGCAGTATTTT
>-|-|TRBV5-1|TRBJ2-5
CASKGQETQYF
TGCGCCAGCAAGGGGCAAGAGACCCAGTACTTC
>-|-|TRBV4-2|TRBJ2-2
CASSQDPPLQGADGELFF
TGTGCCAGCAGCCAAGATCCTCCCCTCCAAGGGGCGGACGGGGAGCTGTTTTTT
>-|-|TRBV24-1|TRBJ1-2
CATSDLGRSYGYTF
TGTGCCACCAGTGATTTGGGCAGGTCCTATGGCTACACCTTC
>-|-|TRBV18|TRBJ2-3
CASSQALTSRPDTQYF
TGTGCCAGCTCTCAGGCCCTGACTAGTCGCCCAGATACGCAGTATTTT
>-|-|TRBV27|TRBJ2-7
CASRKSSYELYF
TGTGCCAGCAGGAAAAGCTCCTACGAGCTGTACTTC
>-|-|TRBV27|TRBJ2-6
CASSLRVAGANVLTF
TGTGCCAGCAGTTTAAGAGTTGCCGGGGCCAACGTCCTGACTTTC
>-|-|TRBV10-3|TRBJ1-1
CAIMRAPNTEAFF
TGTGCCATCATGCGGGCCCCGAACACTGAAGCTTTCTTT
>once|-|TRBV7-9|TRBJ2-1
CASRPPGSNEQFF
TGTGCCAGCAGACCCCCGGGAAGCAATGAGCAGTTCTTC
>-|-|TRBV7-2|TRBJ2-5
CASSLQAQGTQYF
TGTGCCAGCAGCTTACAGGCCCAAGGTACCCAGTACTTC
>-|TRBD1|TRBV7-3|TRBJ2-1
CASSFIGGQGNEQFF
TGTGCCAGCAGCTTTATTGGCGGACAGGGCAATGAGCAGTTCTTC
>few|-|TRBV28|TRBJ2-3
CASSVSLDTQYF
TGTGCCAGCAGCGTAAGCTTAGATACGCAGTATTTT
>-|-|TRBV7-9|TRBJ1-1
CASSLPWGTGGNTEAFF
TGTGCCAGCAGCCTCCCATGGGGAACAGGCGGGAACACTGAAGCTTTCTTT
>-|-|TRBV3-1/TRBV3-2|TRBJ1-1
CASSQGTYTEAFF
TGTGCCAGCAGCCAAGGCACATACACTGAAGCTTTCTTT